This T cell receptor beta chain emerged from a study of blood T cell repertoires in COVID-19. Study as a whole: The United States, Italy and Spain were the sources of the acute and convalescent COVID-19 samples.

The V gene lost 5 bases and the J gene lost 7 bases, with 16 bases spanning the gap. CDR1 is SGHRS and CDR2 is YFSETQ in the germline V gene. This CDR3 has 13 amino acids. This clone occurred once. Study processing details: It was from reference gene primer amplification that nucleated cell counts were estimated. The repertoire was sequenced with immunoSEQ multiplex PCR; TCRdb's copy has only in-frame clones and lacks some. V, J and clone size are those of that table, while D and trimming were read from the DNA. The sample includes a few hundred thousand clones, about 90% of them seen just once. Living in under 30 US areas, the participants were between 18 and 89 years of age.

V and J are TRBV5-1 and TRBJ2-7; D remains unclear. The specimen was PBMCs or T cells enriched from blood (not recorded which). The receptor was isolated from a man aged 30 to 39 who had recovered from COVID-19. The CDR3 coding sequence is TGCGCCAGCAGGGATGGGTCGGCCAGGGAGCAGTACTTC. Its translation is CASRDGSAREQYF.